This T cell receptor beta chain was found in a study of blood T cell repertoires in COVID-19. Background on the study: Samples of COVID-19 (acute and convalescent) were obtained from the United States, Italy and Spain. T cells, B-cell-depleted T cells, or PBMCs provided the cDNA or gDNA that served as material.

As handled by the study authors: Nucleated cell counts were estimated from reference gene primer amplification. Repertoires were generated with immunoSEQ multiplex PCR, while TCRdb's copy carries only in-frame clones and drops some. The D gene and trimming were derived from the DNA, and the V and J assignments and clone size from that table. The sample lists about 24,000 clones, 85% to 90% occurring once. Seattle cases were enrolled at active infection and followed longitudinally. Germline CDR1 is SGHDT and CDR2 is YYEEEE. This CDR3 comprises 16 residues. The V and J ends lost 2 bases and 4 bases respectively, with 18 bases between them.

J is TRBJ1-2 and V is TRBV5-6; D remains ambiguous. The receptor was isolated from a man aged 65 to 79 with COVID-19, enrolled during active disease. Sequenced input: peripheral blood. The DNA for the CDR3 is TGTGCCAGCAGCTTTCCCTCCCCAGTCATCCTCTATGGCTACACCTTC. Amino acid sequence: CASSFPSPVILYGYTF.